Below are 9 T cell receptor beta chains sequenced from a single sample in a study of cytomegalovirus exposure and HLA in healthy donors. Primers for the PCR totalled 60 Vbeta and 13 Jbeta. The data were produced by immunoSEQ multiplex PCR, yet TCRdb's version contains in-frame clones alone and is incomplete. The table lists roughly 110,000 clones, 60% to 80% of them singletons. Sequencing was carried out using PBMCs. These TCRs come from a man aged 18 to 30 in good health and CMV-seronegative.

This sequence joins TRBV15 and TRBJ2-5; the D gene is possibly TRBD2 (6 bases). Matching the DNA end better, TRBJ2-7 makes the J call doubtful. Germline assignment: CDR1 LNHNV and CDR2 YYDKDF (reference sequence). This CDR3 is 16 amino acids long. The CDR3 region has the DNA TGTGCCACCAGCCCGGGAGCACTTTGGGACTCCTACGAGCAGTACTTC. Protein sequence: CATSPGALWDSYEQYF.

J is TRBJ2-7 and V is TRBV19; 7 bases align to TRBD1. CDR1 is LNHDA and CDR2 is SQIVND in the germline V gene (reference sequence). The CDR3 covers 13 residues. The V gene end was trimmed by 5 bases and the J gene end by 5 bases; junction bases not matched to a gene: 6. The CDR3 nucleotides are TGTGCCAGTAGTCTGATGACAGGGAACGAGCAGTACTTC. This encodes CASSLMTGNEQYF.

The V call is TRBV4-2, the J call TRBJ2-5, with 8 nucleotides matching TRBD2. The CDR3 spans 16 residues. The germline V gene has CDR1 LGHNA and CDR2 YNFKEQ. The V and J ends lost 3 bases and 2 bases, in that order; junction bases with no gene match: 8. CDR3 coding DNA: TGTGCCAGCAGCCAGGTAGCGGGGATACTACAAGAGACCCAGTACTTC. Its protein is CASSQVAGILQETQYF.

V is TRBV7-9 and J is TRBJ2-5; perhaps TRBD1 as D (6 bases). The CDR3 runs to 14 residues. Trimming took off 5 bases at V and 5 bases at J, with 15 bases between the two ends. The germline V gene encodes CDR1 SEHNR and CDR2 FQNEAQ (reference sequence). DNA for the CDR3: TGTGCCAGCAGCCAGGGGAGAAGGGTGGAGACCCAGTACTTC. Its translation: CASSQGRRVETQYF.

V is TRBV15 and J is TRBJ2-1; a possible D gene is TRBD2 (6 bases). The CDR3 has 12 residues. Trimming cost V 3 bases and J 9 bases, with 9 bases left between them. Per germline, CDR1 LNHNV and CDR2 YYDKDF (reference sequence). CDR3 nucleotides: TGTGCCACCAGCAGGGGGCGGGGTGAGCAGTTCTTC. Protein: CATSRGRGEQFF.

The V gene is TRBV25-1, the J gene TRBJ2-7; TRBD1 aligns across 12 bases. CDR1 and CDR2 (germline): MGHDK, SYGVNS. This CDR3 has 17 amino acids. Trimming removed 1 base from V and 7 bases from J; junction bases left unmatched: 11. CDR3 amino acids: CASSESRGGQGAWEQYF. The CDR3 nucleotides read TGTGCCAGCAGTGAATCCCGGGGGGGACAGGGGGCGTGGGAGCAGTACTTC.

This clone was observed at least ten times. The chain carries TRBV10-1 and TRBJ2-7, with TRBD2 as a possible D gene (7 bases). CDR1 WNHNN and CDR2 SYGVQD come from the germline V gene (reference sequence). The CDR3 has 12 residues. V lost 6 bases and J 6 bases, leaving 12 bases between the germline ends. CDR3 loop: CASRRGACEQYF. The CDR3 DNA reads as TGCGCCAGCAGACGGGGGGCGTGCGAGCAGTACTTC.

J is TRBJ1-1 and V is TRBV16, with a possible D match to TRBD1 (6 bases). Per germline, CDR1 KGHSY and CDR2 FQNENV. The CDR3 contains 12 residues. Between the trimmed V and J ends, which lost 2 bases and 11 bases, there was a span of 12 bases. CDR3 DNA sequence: TGTGCCAGCAGCCAACACAGGGTTGGGGCTTTCTTT. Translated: CASSQHRVGAFF.

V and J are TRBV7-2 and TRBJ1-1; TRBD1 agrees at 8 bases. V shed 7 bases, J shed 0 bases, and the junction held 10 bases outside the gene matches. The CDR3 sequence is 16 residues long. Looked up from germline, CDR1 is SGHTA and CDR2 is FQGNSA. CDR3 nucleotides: TGTGCCAGCACCAACAGGGGGGCAACCCTGAACACTGAAGCTTTCTTT. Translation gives CASTNRGATLNTEAFF.